The present entry profiles one T cell receptor (beta chain) with its context. Its matching antigen is unknown. The data belong to a study of T cells after yellow fever vaccination. Study as a whole: Those fractions that held only low numbers of cells were prepared using the SMART-Seq v4 Ultra Low Input RNA kit.

Findings of the study overall: Contaminating bulk clonotypes could be abundant in FACS-sorted repertoires. Weaker overall, the secondary response nonetheless peaked faster (day 5 versus 15).

They built TCR cDNA with 5'RACE template switching, a step that put in a universal primer site and UMIs. MiXCR was run by TCRdb on the 5' RACE reads, yielding one entry per CDR3 protein. The profile shows approximately 330,000 distinct CDR3 sequences, roughly an eighth of them singletons. CDR1 and CDR2 (germline): SGHTA, FQGNSA. The V and J ends lost 5 bases and 9 bases respectively, with 14 bases between them. CDR3 length: 14 amino acids. This chain uses TRBV7-2 with TRBJ1-6; tentative D call: TRBD1 (5 bases). This sample comprised CD4+ T cells sorted from PBMCs, obtained 15 days after the yellow fever booster vaccination. The TCR was taken from a man younger than 35 who received the YFV17D yellow fever vaccine. The DNA for the CDR3 is TGTGCCAGCAGCCGCTTGGCGGGGGGTTCACCCCTCCACTTT. This gives the protein CASSRLAGGSPLHF.